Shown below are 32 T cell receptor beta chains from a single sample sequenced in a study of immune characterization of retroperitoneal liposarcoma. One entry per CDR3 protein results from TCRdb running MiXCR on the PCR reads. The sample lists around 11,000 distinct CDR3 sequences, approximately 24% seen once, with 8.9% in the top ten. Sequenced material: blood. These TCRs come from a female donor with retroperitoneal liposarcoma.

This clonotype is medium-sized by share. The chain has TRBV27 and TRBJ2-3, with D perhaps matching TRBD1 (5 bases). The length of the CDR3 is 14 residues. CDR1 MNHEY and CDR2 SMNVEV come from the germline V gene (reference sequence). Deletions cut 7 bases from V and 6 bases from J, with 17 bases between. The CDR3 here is CASTQGRSPDTQYF. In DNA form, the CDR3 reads TGTGCCAGCACTCAGGGCAGGTCCCCGGATACGCAGTATTTT.

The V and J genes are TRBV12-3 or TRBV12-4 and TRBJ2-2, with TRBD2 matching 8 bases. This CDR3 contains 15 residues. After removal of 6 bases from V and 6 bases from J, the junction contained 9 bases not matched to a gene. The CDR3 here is CASSHGGAGAGELFF. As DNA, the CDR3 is TGTGCCAGCAGCCACGGGGGGGCAGGGGCCGGGGAGCTGTTTTTT.

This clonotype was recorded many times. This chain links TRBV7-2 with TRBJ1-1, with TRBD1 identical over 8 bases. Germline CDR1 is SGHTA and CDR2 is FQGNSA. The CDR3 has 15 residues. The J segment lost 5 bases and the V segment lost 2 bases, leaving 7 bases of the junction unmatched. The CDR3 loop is CASSLLQGGWTEAFF. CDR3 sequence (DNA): TGTGCCAGCAGCTTACTACAGGGGGGATGGACTGAAGCTTTCTTT.

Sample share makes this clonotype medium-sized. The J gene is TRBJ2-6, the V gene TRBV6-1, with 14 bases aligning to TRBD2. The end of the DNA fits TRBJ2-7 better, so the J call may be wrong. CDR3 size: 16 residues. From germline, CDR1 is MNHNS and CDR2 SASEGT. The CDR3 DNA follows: TGTGCCAGCATAAAGACTAGCGGGGGGGACAATTACGAGCAGTACTTC. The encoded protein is CASIKTSGGDNYEQYF.

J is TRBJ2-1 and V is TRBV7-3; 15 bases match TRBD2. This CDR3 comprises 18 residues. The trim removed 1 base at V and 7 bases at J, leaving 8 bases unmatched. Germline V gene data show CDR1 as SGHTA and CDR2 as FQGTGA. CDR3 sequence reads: CASSLRGGLAGGGNEQFF. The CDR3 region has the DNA TGTGCCAGCAGCTTAAGAGGAGGACTAGCGGGGGGGGGGAATGAGCAGTTCTTC.

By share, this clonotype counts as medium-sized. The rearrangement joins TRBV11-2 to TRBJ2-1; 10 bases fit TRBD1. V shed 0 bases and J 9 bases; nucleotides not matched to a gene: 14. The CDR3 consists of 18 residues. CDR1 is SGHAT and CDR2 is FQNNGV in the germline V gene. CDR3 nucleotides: TGTGCCAGCAGCTTAGATCTATGGGGACAGGGGAGCAGGGGTGAGCAGTTCTTC. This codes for CASSLDLWGQGSRGEQFF.

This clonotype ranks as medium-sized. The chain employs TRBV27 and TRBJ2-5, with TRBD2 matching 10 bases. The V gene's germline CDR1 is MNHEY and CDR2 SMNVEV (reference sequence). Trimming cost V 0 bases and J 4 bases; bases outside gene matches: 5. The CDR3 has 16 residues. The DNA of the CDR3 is TGTGCCAGCAGTTTATCCTATCGACTAGCGGGAGAGACCCAGTACTTC. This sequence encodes CASSLSYRLAGETQYF.

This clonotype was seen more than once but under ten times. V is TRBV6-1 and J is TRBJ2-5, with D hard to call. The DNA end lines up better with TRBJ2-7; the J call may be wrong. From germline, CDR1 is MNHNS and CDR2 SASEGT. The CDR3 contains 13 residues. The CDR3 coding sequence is TGTGCCAGCAGTGAGGGTCAGACCTACGAGCAGTACTTC. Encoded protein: CASSEGQTYEQYF.

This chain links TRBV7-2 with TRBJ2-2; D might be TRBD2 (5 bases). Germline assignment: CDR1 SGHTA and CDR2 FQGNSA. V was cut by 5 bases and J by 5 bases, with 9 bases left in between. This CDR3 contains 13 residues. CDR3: CASSPRETGELFF. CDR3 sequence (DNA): TGTGCCAGCAGCCCTAGGGAGACCGGGGAGCTGTTTTTT.

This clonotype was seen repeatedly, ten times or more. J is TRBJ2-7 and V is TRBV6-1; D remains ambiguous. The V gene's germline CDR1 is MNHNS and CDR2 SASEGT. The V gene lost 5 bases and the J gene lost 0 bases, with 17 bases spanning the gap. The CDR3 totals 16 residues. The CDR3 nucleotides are TGTGCCAGCAGTCTCCCTTCAGTGAGCAGCTCCTACGAGCAGTACTTC. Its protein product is CASSLPSVSSSYEQYF.

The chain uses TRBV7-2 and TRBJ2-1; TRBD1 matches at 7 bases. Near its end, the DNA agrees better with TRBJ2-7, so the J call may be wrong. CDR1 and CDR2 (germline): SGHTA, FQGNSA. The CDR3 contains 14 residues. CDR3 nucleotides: TGTGCCAGCAGCTTTTCAGGGGGCTCCTACGAGCAGTACTTC. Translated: CASSFSGGSYEQYF.

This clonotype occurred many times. The CDR3 DNA sequence: TGCGCCAGCAGCTCTGGGACAGGGGGCGGGCAAGAGACCCAGTACTTC. Amino acid sequence: CASSSGTGGGQETQYF. V usage is TRBV5-1 and J usage is TRBJ2-5; 12 nucleotides agree with TRBD1. From germline, CDR1 is SGHRS and CDR2 YFSETQ. The CDR3 has 16 residues. Losses at the gene ends were 3 bases for V and 2 bases for J; bases not matched to a gene: 5.

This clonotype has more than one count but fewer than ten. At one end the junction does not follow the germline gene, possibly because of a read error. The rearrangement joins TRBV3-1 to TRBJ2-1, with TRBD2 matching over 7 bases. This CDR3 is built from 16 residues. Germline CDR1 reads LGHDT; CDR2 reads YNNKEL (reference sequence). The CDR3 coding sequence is TGTGCCAGCAGCCCAGGGACTACCTTTTGGACGACAGAGCGGTTCTTC. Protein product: CASSPGTTFWTTERFF.

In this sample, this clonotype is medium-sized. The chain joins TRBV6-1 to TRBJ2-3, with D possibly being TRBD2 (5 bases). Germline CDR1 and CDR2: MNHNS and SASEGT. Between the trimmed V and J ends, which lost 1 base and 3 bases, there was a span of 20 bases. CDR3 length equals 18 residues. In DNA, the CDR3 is TGTGCCAGCAGTGAAGGGCCCCCACACGGGGATCGGACAGATACGCAGTATTTT. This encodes CASSEGPPHGDRTDTQYF.

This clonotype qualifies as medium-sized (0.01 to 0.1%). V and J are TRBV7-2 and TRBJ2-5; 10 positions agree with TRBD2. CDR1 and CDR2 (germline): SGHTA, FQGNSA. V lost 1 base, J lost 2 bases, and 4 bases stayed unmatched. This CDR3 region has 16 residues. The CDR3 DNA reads TGTGCCAGCAGCTTAGGGTCAGCGGGAGGGCAAGAGACCCAGTACTTC. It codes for CASSLGSAGGQETQYF.

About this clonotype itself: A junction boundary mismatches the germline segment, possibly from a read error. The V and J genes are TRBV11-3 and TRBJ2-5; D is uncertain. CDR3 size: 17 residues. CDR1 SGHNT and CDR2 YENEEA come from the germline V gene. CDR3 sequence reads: CASSLDLVADPQDEKFF. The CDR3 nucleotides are TGTGCCAGCAGCTTAGATCTTGTGGCCGACCCGCAGGACGAGAAGTTCTTC.

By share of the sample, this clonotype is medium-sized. In nucleotides, the CDR3 is TGTGCCAGCAGCCAACTAGCGGCCTCGAACACCGGGGAGCTGTTTTTT. It is translated as CASSQLAASNTGELFF. V usage is TRBV6-1 and J usage is TRBJ2-2, with 8 bases matching TRBD2. This CDR3 has 16 amino acids. With 6 bases clipped from V and 0 bases from J, the junction kept 6 bases outside the gene matches. Per the germline V gene, CDR1 is MNHNS and CDR2 is SASEGT.

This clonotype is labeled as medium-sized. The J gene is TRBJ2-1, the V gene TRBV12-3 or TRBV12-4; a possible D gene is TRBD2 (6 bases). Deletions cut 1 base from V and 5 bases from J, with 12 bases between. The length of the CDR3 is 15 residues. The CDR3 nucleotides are TGTGCCAGCAGTTTAGGAGCGGGCTTCAACAATGAGCAGTTCTTC. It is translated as CASSLGAGFNNEQFF.

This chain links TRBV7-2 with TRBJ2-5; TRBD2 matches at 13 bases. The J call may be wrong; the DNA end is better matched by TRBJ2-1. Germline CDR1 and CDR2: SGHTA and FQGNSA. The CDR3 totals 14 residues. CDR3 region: CASSLGLAGIEQFF. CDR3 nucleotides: TGTGCCAGCAGCCTGGGACTAGCGGGGATCGAGCAGTTCTTC.

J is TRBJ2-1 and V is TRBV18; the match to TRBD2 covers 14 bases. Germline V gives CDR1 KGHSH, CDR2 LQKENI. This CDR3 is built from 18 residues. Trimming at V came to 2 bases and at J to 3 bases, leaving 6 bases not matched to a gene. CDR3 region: CASSPTGLAGGYYNEQFF. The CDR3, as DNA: TGTGCCAGCTCACCAACAGGACTAGCGGGAGGCTACTACAATGAGCAGTTCTTC.

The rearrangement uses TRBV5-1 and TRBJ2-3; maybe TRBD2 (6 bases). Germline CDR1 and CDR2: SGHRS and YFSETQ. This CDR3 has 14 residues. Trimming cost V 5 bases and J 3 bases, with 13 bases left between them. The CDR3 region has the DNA TGCGCCAGCAGGTTAGGCGGGATAACAGATACGCAGTATTTT. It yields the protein CASRLGGITDTQYF.

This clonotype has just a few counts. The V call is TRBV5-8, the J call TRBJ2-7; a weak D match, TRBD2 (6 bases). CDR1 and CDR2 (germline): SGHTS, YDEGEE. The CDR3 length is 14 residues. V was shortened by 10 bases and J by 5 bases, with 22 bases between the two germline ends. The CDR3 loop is CADQRLAFSHEQYF. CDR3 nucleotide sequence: TGTGCCGATCAGCGGCTAGCGTTTTCCCACGAGCAGTACTTC.

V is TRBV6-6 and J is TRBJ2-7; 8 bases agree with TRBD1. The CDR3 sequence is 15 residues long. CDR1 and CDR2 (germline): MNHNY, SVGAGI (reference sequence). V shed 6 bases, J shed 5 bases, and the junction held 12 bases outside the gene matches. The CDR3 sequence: CASRSGGQGRDEQYF. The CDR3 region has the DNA TGTGCCAGCAGGTCAGGCGGACAGGGTCGAGACGAGCAGTACTTC.

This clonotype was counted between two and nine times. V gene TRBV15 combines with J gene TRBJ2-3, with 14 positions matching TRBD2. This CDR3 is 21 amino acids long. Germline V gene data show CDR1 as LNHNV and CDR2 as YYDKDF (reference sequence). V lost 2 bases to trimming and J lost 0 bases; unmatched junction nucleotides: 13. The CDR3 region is CATSRPPGLAGDALSTDTQYF. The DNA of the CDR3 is TGTGCCACCAGCAGACCGCCGGGACTAGCGGGAGATGCGTTAAGCACAGATACGCAGTATTTT. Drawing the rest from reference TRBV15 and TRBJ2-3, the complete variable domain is DAMVIQNPRYQVTQFGKPVTLSCSQTLNHNVMYWYQQKSSQAPKLLFHYYDKDFNNEADTPDNFQSRRPNTSFCFLDIRSPGLGDTAMYLCATSRPPGLAGDALSTDTQYFGPGTRLTVL.

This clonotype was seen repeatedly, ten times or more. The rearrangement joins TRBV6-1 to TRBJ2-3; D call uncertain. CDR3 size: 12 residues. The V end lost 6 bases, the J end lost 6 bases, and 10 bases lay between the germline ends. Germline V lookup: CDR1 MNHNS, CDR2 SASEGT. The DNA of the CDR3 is TGTGCCAGCAGCCGACAAGGGGATACGCAGTATTTT. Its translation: CASSRQGDTQYF.

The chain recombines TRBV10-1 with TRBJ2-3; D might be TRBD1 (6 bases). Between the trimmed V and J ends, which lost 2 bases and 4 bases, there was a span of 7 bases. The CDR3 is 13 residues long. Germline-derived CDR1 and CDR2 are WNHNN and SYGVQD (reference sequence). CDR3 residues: CASSETGPDTQYF. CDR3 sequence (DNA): TGCGCCAGCAGTGAGACAGGGCCAGATACGCAGTATTTT.

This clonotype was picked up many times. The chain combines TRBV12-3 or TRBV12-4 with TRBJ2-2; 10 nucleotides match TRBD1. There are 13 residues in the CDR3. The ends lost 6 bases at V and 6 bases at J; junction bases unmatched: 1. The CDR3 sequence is CASSGTGAGELFF. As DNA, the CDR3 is TGTGCCAGCAGCGGGACAGGGGCCGGGGAGCTGTTTTTT.

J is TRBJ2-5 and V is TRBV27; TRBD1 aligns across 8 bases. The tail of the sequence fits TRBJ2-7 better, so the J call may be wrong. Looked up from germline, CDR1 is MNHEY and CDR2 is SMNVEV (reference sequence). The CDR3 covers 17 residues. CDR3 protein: CASSSTWPGQDFYEQYF. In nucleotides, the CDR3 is TGTGCCAGCAGTTCCACATGGCCGGGACAGGATTTCTACGAGCAGTACTTC.

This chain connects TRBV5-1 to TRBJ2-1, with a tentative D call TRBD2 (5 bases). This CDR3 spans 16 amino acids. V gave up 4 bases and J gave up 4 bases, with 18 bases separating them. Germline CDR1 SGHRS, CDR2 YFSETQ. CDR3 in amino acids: CASSPTAGGAYNEQFF. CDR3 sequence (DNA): TGCGCCAGCAGCCCTACCGCGGGTGGCGCGTACAATGAGCAGTTCTTC.

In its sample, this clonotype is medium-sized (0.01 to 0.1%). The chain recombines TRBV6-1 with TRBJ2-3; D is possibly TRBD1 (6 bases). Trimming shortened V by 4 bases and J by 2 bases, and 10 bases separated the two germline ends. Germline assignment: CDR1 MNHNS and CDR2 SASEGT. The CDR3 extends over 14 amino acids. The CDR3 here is CASSADRLTDTQYF. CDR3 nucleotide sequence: TGTGCCAGCAGTGCCGACAGGCTCACAGATACGCAGTATTTT.

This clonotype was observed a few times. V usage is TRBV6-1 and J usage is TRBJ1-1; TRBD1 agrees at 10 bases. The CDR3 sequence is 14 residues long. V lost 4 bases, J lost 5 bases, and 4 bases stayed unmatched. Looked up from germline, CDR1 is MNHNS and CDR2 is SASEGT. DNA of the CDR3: TGTGCCAGCAGTGCCGGGACAGGGGTAACTGAAGCTTTCTTT. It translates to CASSAGTGVTEAFF.

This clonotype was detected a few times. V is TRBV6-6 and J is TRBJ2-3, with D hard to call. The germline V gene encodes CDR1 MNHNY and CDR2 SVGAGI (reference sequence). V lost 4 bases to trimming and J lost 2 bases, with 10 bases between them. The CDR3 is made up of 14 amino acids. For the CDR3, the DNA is TGTGCCAGCAGTTTCCAGTCTACCACAGATACGCAGTATTTT. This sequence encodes CASSFQSTTDTQYF.